This T cell receptor beta chain came from a study of OX40 agonist ivuxolimab in advanced cancers. About the study: Patients received intravenous ivuxolimab every 2 weeks at 0.01 to 10 mg/kg. People in dose escalation had one of these cancers: hepatocellular carcinoma, melanoma, renal cell or head and neck cancer. Study results and limitations: There were, on average, more expanded clones in CD8+ T cells than in CD4+.

V trimming: 6 bases; J trimming: 2 bases; junction bases outside the gene matches: 8. Germline V gene data show CDR1 as SNHLY and CDR2 as FYNNEI. The CDR3 extends over 17 amino acids. On this clone: Its cognate antigen is unknown.

The repertoire was sequenced with immunoSEQ multiplex PCR; TCRdb's copy has only in-frame clones and lacks some. Among fewer than 15,000 clones listed, roughly 89% were seen once. The material was CD4+ or CD8+ T cells sorted from blood, obtained in a trial of the OX40 agonist ivuxolimab. The TCR was taken from an adult with an advanced solid tumor such as melanoma, head and neck, liver or kidney cancer. This chain uses TRBV2 with TRBJ2-6; 9 bases map to TRBD2. DNA of the CDR3: TGTGCCAGCAGAGACTTTAGCGGGAGTACTGGGGCCAACGTCCTGACTTTC. Translation gives CASRDFSGSTGANVLTF. Drawing the rest from reference TRBV2 and TRBJ2-6, the complete variable domain is EPEVTQTPSHQVTQMGQEVILRCVPISNHLYFYWYRQILGQKVEFLVSFYNNEISEKSEIFDDQFSVERPDGSNFTLKIRSTKLEDSAMYFCASRDFSGSTGANVLTFGAGSRLTVL.